These T cell receptor beta chains were read from a single sample in a study of blood T cell repertoires in COVID-19. Generated by immunoSEQ multiplex PCR, the TCRdb table keeps only in-frame clones and is missing some. There are around 100,000 clones in the sample; 85% occur only once, and around 15% lies in the top ten. Sequenced input: peripheral blood. The origin of the receptors is a middle-aged man with active or convalescent COVID-19. Both conserved end residues are part of each CDR3. A D gene is named only where the DNA matches it firmly. Some rows have no size entry. The others give once, few or many, or a class for an expanded clone.

TRBD2,TRBV2,TRBJ2-1,-,CASRASGSSYNEQFF,TGTGCCAGCAGAGCTAGCGGGAGCTCCTACAATGAGCAGTTCTTC
-,TRBV29-1,TRBJ2-3,-,CSVGFNRAPTDTQYF,TGCAGCGTTGGATTTAACAGGGCACCCACAGATACGCAGTATTTT
-,TRBV27,TRBJ2-5,-,CASSLSRARETQYF,TGTGCCAGCAGTTTATCGAGGGCCCGGGAGACCCAGTACTTC
-,TRBV6-5,TRBJ1-2,-,CASNSGLGGYTF,TGTGCCAGCAATTCAGGGTTAGGCGGCTACACCTTC
TRBD2,TRBV7-9,TRBJ2-2,-,CASHRLAGKIDAGELFF,TGTGCCAGCCATCGACTAGCGGGAAAAATTGATGCCGGGGAGCTGTTTTTT
TRBD1,TRBV9,TRBJ1-1,-,CASSVFGQASSLNTEAFF,TGTGCCAGCAGCGTCTTCGGACAGGCGTCTTCATTGAACACTGAAGCTTTCTTT
-,TRBV12-3/TRBV12-4,TRBJ1-2,many,CASSPGQNYGYTF,TGTGCCAGCAGTCCCGGACAGAACTATGGCTACACCTTC
-,TRBV30,TRBJ1-5,-,CAWSPAGSSGNQPQHF,TGTGCCTGGAGTCCCGCGGGCTCCTCGGGCAATCAGCCCCAGCATTTT
-,TRBV5-8,TRBJ2-1,-,CASSLLRGTFLSSYNEQFF,TGTGCCAGCAGCTTACTCCGCGGGACTTTTCTAAGCTCCTACAATGAGCAGTTCTTC
TRBD1,TRBV7-7,TRBJ2-7,once,CASSLGTGTYEQYF,TGTGCTAGCAGCTTAGGGACAGGGACCTACGAGCAGTACTTC
-,TRBV2,TRBJ1-1,-,CASSPYRDVEAFF,TGTGCCAGCAGCCCTTACAGGGACGTTGAGGCTTTCTTT
-,TRBV24-1,TRBJ2-2,-,CATSDFTRTGELFF,TGTGCCACCAGTGATTTTACCAGAACCGGGGAGCTGTTTTTT
-,TRBV29-1,TRBJ1-1,-,CSVGSGYTEAFF,TGCAGCGTTGGTTCAGGGTACACTGAAGCTTTCTTT
TRBD1,TRBV3-1/TRBV3-2,TRBJ1-2,-,CASSLIQGATQYGYTF,TGTGCCAGCAGCCTAATTCAGGGGGCGACTCAGTATGGCTACACCTTC
TRBD2,TRBV25-1,TRBJ2-3,-,CASSSSAGTSIPDTQYF,TGTGCCAGCAGTAGCAGCGCCGGGACTAGTATCCCAGATACGCAGTATTTT
-,TRBV2,TRBJ2-3,-,CASMRSGVSDTQYF,TGTGCCAGCATGAGGTCAGGGGTATCAGATACGCAGTATTTT
-,TRBV6-5,TRBJ1-1,-,CASRTALLGTEAFF,TGTGCCAGCAGGACAGCCCTCTTGGGGACTGAAGCTTTCTTT
-,TRBV18,TRBJ1-4,-,CASSPYSEGGGKLFF,TGTGCCAGCTCACCATATTCTGAGGGCGGCGGGAAACTGTTTTTT
-,TRBV18,TRBJ2-1,-,CASSPRVGGGLNEQFF,TGTGCCAGCTCACCACGGGTGGGCGGAGGATTGAATGAGCAGTTCTTC
TRBD2,TRBV9,TRBJ2-1,-,CASSARTSGRYSYNEQFF,TGTGCCAGCAGCGCACGGACTAGCGGACGATACTCCTACAATGAGCAGTTCTTC
TRBD2,TRBV30,TRBJ2-4,-,CAWRGYPGAGGPAKNIQYF,TGTGCCTGGAGGGGGTACCCGGGGGCGGGAGGCCCAGCCAAAAACATTCAGTACTTC
-,TRBV7-9,TRBJ1-2,-,CASSLWTDNYGYTF,TGTGCCAGCAGCTTATGGACAGACAACTATGGCTACACCTTC
TRBD2,TRBV18,TRBJ2-3,-,CASSPRLAGPSTDTQYF,TGTGCCAGCTCACCACGGCTAGCGGGGCCTAGCACAGATACGCAGTATTTT
-,TRBV9,TRBJ1-6,once,CASSVDQQPNSPLHF,TGTGCCAGCAGCGTAGATCAACAACCTAATTCACCCCTCCACTTT
TRBD2,TRBV2,TRBJ2-7,-,CASRDPSGPKAYEQYF,TGTGCCAGCAGGGATCCTAGCGGCCCCAAGGCCTACGAGCAGTACTTC
-,TRBV11-2,TRBJ2-1,-,CASSLVGEDEQFF,TGTGCCAGCAGCTTAGTGGGTGAGGATGAGCAGTTCTTC
-,TRBV11-3,TRBJ2-1,-,CASTPQGGRFDEQFF,TGTGCCAGCACACCCCAGGGCGGTAGGTTCGATGAGCAGTTCTTC
TRBD1,TRBV19,TRBJ2-7,-,CANPGQESSYEQYF,TGTGCCAACCCGGGACAGGAATCCTCCTACGAGCAGTACTTC
-,TRBV3-1/TRBV3-2,TRBJ1-1,-,CASSQGAGTEAFF,TGTGCCAGCAGCCAGGGGGCGGGCACTGAAGCTTTCTTT